This T cell receptor (beta chain) was observed in a study of CD8+ T cells in alopecia areata. Germline V lookup: CDR1 SNHLY, CDR2 FYNNEI. The CDR3 is 10 amino acids. Trimming took off 10 bases at V and 8 bases at J, with 11 bases between the two ends. Study outcomes and limitations: Scalp sample sequencing also detects resident alphabeta T cells of normal skin.

Researchers gathered lesional scalp punch biopsies and peripheral blood from patients with alopecia areata. Separation by sorting yielded CD4+ and CD8+ T cells from PBMCs. Following RNA extraction, reverse transcription yielded cDNA that acted as the sequencing template. Assay used: immunoSEQ multiplex PCR; TCRdb lists only in-frame clones, some missing. The repertoire holds 150,000 to 200,000 clones, with roughly 66% as singletons. In its sample, this clone was seen a few times. Its matching antigen is unknown. The chain carries TRBV2 and TRBJ1-2; D gene ambiguous. Source: CD8+ T cells sorted from blood, taken at week 0. The receptor was derived from a human donor with alopecia areata. The CDR3 reads CATRFIGYTF. The CDR3 region has the DNA TGTGCCACGAGGTTTATCGGCTACACCTTC.